This is a list of T cell receptor beta chains from one sample in a study of T cell repertoires in cytomegalovirus infection. The antigens these receptors bind are not known. TCRdb reprocessed the reads with MiXCR, giving one entry per CDR3 protein. The sample carries roughly 310,000 distinct CDR3 sequences, about 28% recorded once. The sequencing here drew on cultured PBMCs, taken from culture after CMV antigen stimulation. These receptors were taken from a human donor in good health (CMV status not recorded). Some clones in this sample may be carry-over from other donors' samples. Both conserved end residues are part of each CDR3. A D gene is named only where the DNA matches it firmly. Rows give clone size only sometimes, using once, few, many, or a class for an expanded clone.

d_call,clone_size,v_call,j_call,cdr3_aa,cdr3_nt
-,-,TRBV6-1,TRBJ2-2,CASSESNTGELFF,TGTGCCAGCAGTGAATCAAACACCGGGGAGCTGTTTTTT
-,-,TRBV28,TRBJ1-4,CASSFFPGALRPGGEKLFF,TGTGCCAGCAGTTTTTTTCCAGGGGCATTAAGGCCTGGTGGCGAAAAACTGTTTTTT
TRBD2,many,TRBV6-1,TRBJ2-2,CASSEENSGRVWTGELFF,TGTGCCAGCAGTGAAGAGAATAGCGGGAGAGTTTGGACCGGGGAGCTGTTTTTT
TRBD1,few,TRBV12-3/TRBV12-4,TRBJ1-6,CASGTAYLENSPLHF,TGTGCCAGCGGGACAGCTTATTTGGAAAATTCACCCCTCCACTTT
-,-,TRBV6-6,TRBJ1-6,CASRTSWTVDNSPLHF,TGTGCCAGCAGAACCTCGTGGACGGTTGATAATTCACCCCTCCACTTT
-,few,TRBV19,TRBJ2-7,CASSIPSGEQYF,TGTGCCAGTAGTATCCCCTCCGGCGAGCAGTACTTC
-,-,TRBV12-5,TRBJ1-1,CASASGGTVTEAFF,TGTGCTAGTGCATCCGGGGGGACGGTCACTGAAGCTTTCTTT
-,many,TRBV7-9,TRBJ2-2,CASSRSGNTGELFF,TGTGCCAGCAGCCGGAGCGGGAACACCGGGGAGCTGTTTTTT
-,-,TRBV7-2,TRBJ2-1,CASSAPLTRSLYNEQFF,TGTGCCAGCAGCGCCCCCTTGACTAGATCGCTATACAATGAGCAGTTCTTC
-,-,TRBV7-6,TRBJ2-7,CASSLTGSGNEQYF,TGTGCCAGCAGCTTAACGGGCTCCGGCAACGAGCAGTACTTC
-,-,TRBV24-1,TRBJ2-1,CATRDEHDNEQFF,TGTGCCACCAGGGATGAGCACGACAATGAGCAGTTCTTC
-,-,TRBV28,TRBJ2-1,CASSLGGSRDEQFF,TGTGCCAGCAGTTTAGGGGGGAGTCGCGATGAGCAGTTCTTC
-,many,TRBV6-1,TRBJ1-6,CASSEVPAGTPLHF,TGTGCCAGCAGTGAGGTTCCGGCAGGGACACCCCTCCACTTT
TRBD2,many,TRBV7-2,TRBJ2-1,CASSSRGGDEQFF,TGTGCCAGCAGCTCCCGGGGGGGTGATGAGCAGTTCTTC
-,-,TRBV6-1,TRBJ2-7,CASSEGGNSYEQYF,TGTGCCAGCAGTGAAGGGGGGAACTCCTACGAGCAGTACTTC
-,-,TRBV2,TRBJ2-3,CASGVSSSTDTQYF,TGTGCCAGCGGAGTGTCTAGCAGCACAGATACGCAGTATTTT
TRBD1,-,TRBV28,TRBJ1-3,CASSFFGDSSGNTIYF,TGTGCCAGCAGTTTCTTTGGGGACAGCTCTGGAAACACCATATATTTT
TRBD1,-,TRBV2,TRBJ1-1,CASLTGVNTEAFF,TGTGCCAGCCTGACAGGGGTGAACACTGAAGCTTTCTTT
-,once,TRBV11-2,TRBJ2-2,CASSLEASGELFF,TGTGCCAGCAGCTTAGAAGCGTCCGGGGAGCTGTTTTTT
TRBD2,many,TRBV7-8,TRBJ2-1,CASSLEGSGSYNEQFF,TGTGCCAGCAGCTTAGAGGGTAGCGGGAGCTACAATGAGCAGTTCTTC
-,many,TRBV7-2,TRBJ1-1,CASSLNPGRQFEAFF,TGTGCCAGCAGCTTAAACCCGGGACGGCAATTTGAAGCTTTCTTT
-,-,TRBV4-1,TRBJ2-7,CASGGSSYEQYF,TGTGCCAGCGGTGGGAGCTCCTACGAGCAGTACTTC
TRBD2,few,TRBV27,TRBJ2-1,CATTSSGGLYNEQFF,TGTGCCACCACTTCTAGCGGGGGTCTGTACAATGAGCAGTTCTTC
-,-,TRBV6-5,TRBJ1-2,CASSYRQLTYGYTF,TGTGCCAGCAGTTACCGGCAGCTGACCTATGGCTACACCTTC
-,-,TRBV19,TRBJ1-1,CATSRGDTEAFF,TGTGCCACCTCGCGAGGGGACACTGAAGCTTTCTTT
-,-,TRBV5-6,TRBJ1-2,CASSRRGGGEGYTF,TGTGCCAGCAGTCGTCGAGGAGGGGGGGAGGGCTACACCTTC
-,-,TRBV30,TRBJ1-1,CAWRFSQTEAFF,TGTGCCTGGAGATTTAGCCAGACTGAAGCTTTCTTT
-,few,TRBV6-1,TRBJ2-3,CASSRGIDTQYF,TGTGCCAGCAGCAGGGGTATCGATACGCAGTATTTT
-,-,TRBV6-1,TRBJ2-2,CATQGLQNTGELFF,TGTGCCACCCAGGGACTCCAGAACACCGGGGAGCTGTTTTTT
TRBD2,many,TRBV6-1,TRBJ2-7,CASSEAFSRTSGTYEQYF,TGTGCCAGCAGTGAAGCGTTTAGTAGGACTAGCGGGACCTACGAGCAGTACTTC
-,many,TRBV7-2,TRBJ2-1,CASSPGARTYNEQFF,TGTGCCAGCAGCCCCGGGGCTAGAACCTACAATGAGCAGTTCTTC
-,-,TRBV5-1,TRBJ1-1,CASSLAADLNTEAFF,TGCGCCAGCAGCTTGGCGGCGGATCTGAACACTGAAGCTTTCTTT
-,few,TRBV7-2,TRBJ2-7,CASSLGALASYEQYF,TGTGCCAGCAGCTTAGGGGCCCTGGCCTCCTACGAGCAGTACTTC